This TCR beta chain derives from a study of blood T cell repertoires in COVID-19. This clone came up once. The CDR3 has 14 amino acids. Trimming removed 6 bases from V and 2 bases from J; junction bases left unmatched: 5. Germline V lookup: CDR1 LNHDA, CDR2 SQIVND (reference sequence). Authors' analysis steps: From reference gene primer amplification, estimates of nucleated cell counts were derived. Only in-frame clones appear in the TCRdb table, and some are missing; sequencing was by immunoSEQ multiplex PCR. V and J calls plus clone size are reproduced from that table; the DNA served to infer D and trimming. This repertoire shows about 150,000 clones, roughly 87% found once; its top ten account for over 4.5%.

This TCR derives from a human donor in a cohort sampled during active COVID-19. V gene TRBV19 combines with J gene TRBJ1-1; 8 bases map to TRBD1. Sequencing was done on a sample of peripheral blood. CDR3 DNA: TGTGCCAGTAGGATACAGGGGGTAAACACTGAAGCTTTCTTT. It encodes CASRIQGVNTEAFF.